The rows below give T cell receptor beta chains drawn from one sample of a study of blood T cell repertoires in COVID-19. Libraries were prepared by immunoSEQ multiplex PCR; TCRdb keeps only in-frame clonotypes and omits some of them. The sample carries fewer than 200,000 clones, approximately 88% recorded once. The sequenced sample consisted of PBMCs or T cells enriched from blood (not recorded which). The origin of the receptors is a woman in her late teens or twenties who had recovered from COVID-19. Both conserved end residues are part of each CDR3.

v_call: TRBV11-2; cdr3_aa: CASSLTLQGSFSYEQYF
v_call: TRBV7-2; cdr3_aa: CASSLDPTTVYEQYF
v_call: TRBV24-1; cdr3_aa: CATSGTVDGYTF
v_call: TRBV2; cdr3_aa: CASRTGTVDTEAFF
v_call: TRBV5-6; cdr3_aa: CASSLPGGSNTGELFF
v_call: TRBV3-1/TRBV3-2; cdr3_aa: CASSPGSGTPRTQYF
v_call: TRBV7-6; cdr3_aa: CASSLHSGNNEKLFF
v_call: TRBV2; cdr3_aa: CASSETGTANSPLHF
v_call: TRBV15; cdr3_aa: CATSRTGGTDTQYF
v_call: TRBV5-6; cdr3_aa: CASSSGTGGTFNYGYTF
v_call: TRBV10-1; cdr3_aa: CASSESSGTYNEQFF
v_call: TRBV4-1; cdr3_aa: CASSPSEDRRPYEQYF
v_call: TRBV4-2; cdr3_aa: CASSQGVWGGGNTEAFF
v_call: TRBV7-6; cdr3_aa: CASSFAAGDPYNEQFF
v_call: TRBV7-2; cdr3_aa: CASRTSHQAYTGELFF
v_call: TRBV3-1/TRBV3-2; cdr3_aa: CASSQAGQTYGYTF
v_call: TRBV24-1; cdr3_aa: CATSDLQVPPSEGGDTQYF
v_call: TRBV7-6; cdr3_aa: CASSFRGPDGYTF
v_call: TRBV7-6; cdr3_aa: CASSLESGPTGELFF
v_call: TRBV18; cdr3_aa: CASSPRPSLGWEKLFF
v_call: TRBV7-8; cdr3_aa: CASSWWLGEEYEQYF
v_call: TRBV4-3; cdr3_aa: CASSYAGTRIYEQYF
v_call: TRBV7-2; cdr3_aa: CASSFRPDSKGKLFF
v_call: TRBV7-9; cdr3_aa: CAIQDSTYEQYF
v_call: TRBV7-2; cdr3_aa: CASQTSGSSYNEQFF
v_call: TRBV7-9; cdr3_aa: CASSLSGIGDTEAFF
v_call: TRBV30; cdr3_aa: CAWSFARPGNTIYF
v_call: TRBV19; cdr3_aa: CASTHAATGMNTEAFF
v_call: TRBV10-3; cdr3_aa: CAISESLAGAVDTQYF
v_call: TRBV6-5; cdr3_aa: CASTRQGAQGYTF
v_call: TRBV18; cdr3_aa: CASSPKTGDLLEAFF
v_call: TRBV7-9; cdr3_aa: CASSWTVNTEAFF
v_call: TRBV6-1; cdr3_aa: CASSALVQGALNTEAFF
v_call: TRBV7-9; cdr3_aa: CASTLMIAYFGRADTQYF
v_call: TRBV11-2; cdr3_aa: CASSPLAGADTDTQYF
v_call: TRBV27; cdr3_aa: CASKSGTLNTGELFF
v_call: TRBV5-1; cdr3_aa: CASSFEQGTDTQYF
v_call: TRBV7-8; cdr3_aa: CASSINAPIVSGELFF
v_call: TRBV6-5; cdr3_aa: CASSYLGREGYTF
v_call: TRBV7-2; cdr3_aa: CASSAGQGVGYTF
v_call: TRBV9; cdr3_aa: CASSVGTGTVNSYGYTF
v_call: TRBV3-1/TRBV3-2; cdr3_aa: CASSQDGLRGSYNEQFF
v_call: TRBV7-3; cdr3_aa: CASSLPQRTSGIQGYEQFF
v_call: TRBV5-1; cdr3_aa: CASSSGTVEVTVTEAFF